Each of the 31 T cell receptor beta chains below was sequenced from the same sample in a study of cytomegalovirus exposure and HLA in healthy donors. Sequenced by immunoSEQ multiplex PCR; TCRdb stores in-frame clones only, minus some. Among fewer than 120,000 clones, around 90% were seen once, and the ten largest hold about 2%. The sample consisted of PBMCs. Receptor source: a woman between 18 and 29 years old in good health and CMV-seronegative.

The rearrangement joins TRBV7-8 to TRBJ2-7; D uncertain. Looked up from germline, CDR1 is SGHVS and CDR2 is FQNEAQ. V was pared by 3 bases and J by 0 bases, with 12 bases between. CDR3 length: 15 amino acids. As DNA, the CDR3 is TGTGCCAGCAGCTTGGAGAACCACCGCTCCTACGAGCAGTACTTC. This encodes CASSLENHRSYEQYF.

The chain carries TRBV28 and TRBJ1-2, with D hard to call. There are 12 residues in the CDR3. V lost 2 bases to trimming and J lost 8 bases, with 9 bases between them. Looked up from germline, CDR1 is MDHEN and CDR2 is SYDVKM. CDR3 nucleotides: TGTGCCAGCAGTTTACTCCGGGAGGGCTACACCTTC. It codes for CASSLLREGYTF.

The chain combines TRBV28 with TRBJ1-3; D ambiguous. This CDR3 contains 16 residues. Germline V lookup: CDR1 MDHEN, CDR2 SYDVKM. Trimming removed 5 bases from V and 3 bases from J, with 17 bases in between. The CDR3 nucleotides read TGTGCCAGCAGTACCTTACGGGCAGCGGTTGGAAACACCATATATTTT. This encodes CASSTLRAAVGNTIYF.

This clone occurred once. The rearrangement links TRBV9 to TRBJ2-1, with 7 positions matching TRBD1. Germline-derived CDR1 and CDR2 are SGDLS and YYNGEE. This CDR3 contains 15 residues. J was trimmed by 4 bases and V by 3 bases; bases with no gene match: 7. The DNA of the CDR3 is TGTGCCAGCAGCGCGACAGGGAGCGGATACAATGAGCAGTTCTTC. It specifies CASSATGSGYNEQFF.

The chain recombines TRBV7-3 with TRBJ1-2; D not resolved. The CDR3 length is 13 residues. In germline, CDR1 is SGHTA, CDR2 FQGTGA. Trimming removed 5 bases from V and 8 bases from J, with 15 bases in between. In DNA form, the CDR3 reads TGTGCCAGCAGCCCAATCGATGGGCTCGGCTACACCTTC. Translation: CASSPIDGLGYTF.

This clone appeared a few times. The gene calls are TRBV6-1 and TRBJ1-1; 11 bases line up with TRBD1. CDR1 MNHNS and CDR2 SASEGT come from the germline V gene. The CDR3 has 13 amino acids. The V gene end was trimmed by 8 bases and the J gene end by 9 bases; junction bases not matched to a gene: 8. The CDR3, as DNA: TGTGCCAGCGTCTGGACAGGGGGCCCTCAAGCTTTCTTT. Translating gives CASVWTGGPQAFF.

The chain employs TRBV19 and TRBJ1-1, with a weak D call TRBD1 (6 bases). V gave up 4 bases and J gave up 1 base, with 16 bases separating them. The CDR3 extends over 16 amino acids. Looked up from germline, CDR1 is LNHDA and CDR2 is SQIVND (reference sequence). CDR3 sequence (DNA): TGTGCCAGTAGTACCCGGACAGTGAGTTCGAACACTGAAGCTTTCTTT. As protein: CASSTRTVSSNTEAFF.

The CDR3 DNA is TGTGCCTGGAGAACCCCCGGTCGCAACACTGAAGCTTTCTTT. It specifies CAWRTPGRNTEAFF. The genes are TRBV30 and TRBJ1-1; D not certain. The CDR3 is made up of 14 amino acids. Trimming took off 3 bases at V and 2 bases at J, with 13 bases between the two ends. CDR1 is GTSNPN, CDR2 SVGIG, per germline (reference sequence).

V usage is TRBV7-8 and J usage is TRBJ2-7; D is uncertain. CDR3 length equals 14 residues. V was shortened by 5 bases and J by 2 bases, with 13 bases between the two germline ends. The V gene's germline CDR1 is SGHVS and CDR2 FQNEAQ. The CDR3 DNA follows: TGTGCCAGCAGCCTCCTCTATGGGCCCTACGAGCAGTACTTC. It is translated as CASSLLYGPYEQYF. The variable domain in full, with the rest retrieved from reference TRBV7-8 and TRBJ2-7, is GAGVSQSPRYKVAKRGQDVALRCDPISGHVSLFWYQQALGQGPEFLTYFQNEAQLDKSGLPSDRFFAERPEGSVSTLKIQRTQQEDSAVYLCASSLLYGPYEQYFGPGTRLTVT.

V usage is TRBV7-8 and J usage is TRBJ2-5; D is undetermined. The ends were cut back, 2 bases at V and 1 base at J, with 11 bases in the middle. The CDR3 sequence is 15 residues long. Germline V gene sequence: CDR1 SGHVS, CDR2 FQNEAQ. CDR3 in DNA: TGTGCCAGCAGCTTATGGGCCAGCCGCCAAGAGACCCAGTACTTC. The encoded protein is CASSLWASRQETQYF.

In this sample, this clone turned up once. The chain carries TRBV12-5 and TRBJ2-3; a weak D match, TRBD1 (6 bases). The CDR3 length is 12 residues. Trimming took 6 bases from V and 7 from J, leaving 11 bases between them. CDR1 and CDR2 from the germline V gene are LGHNT and FRNRAP. The chain's CDR3 is CASGLDRNTQYF. The CDR3 nucleotides are TGTGCTAGTGGCCTTGACAGGAATACGCAGTATTTT. The full variable domain, with the rest looked up from reference TRBV12-5 and TRBJ2-3, is DARVTQTPRHKVTEMGQEVTMRCQPILGHNTVFWYRQTMMQGLELLAYFRNRAPLDDSGMPKDRFSAEMPDATLATLKIQPSEPRDSAVYFCASGLDRNTQYFGPGTRLTVL.

This clone was detected only once. V gene TRBV28 combines with J gene TRBJ1-2, with D unclear. V gave up 2 bases and J gave up 3 bases, with 16 bases separating them. CDR3 size: 16 residues. From germline, CDR1 is MDHEN and CDR2 SYDVKM. The DNA for the CDR3 is TGTGCCAGCAGTTTACCGCTACAGAAGTATTACTATGGCTACACCTTC. The encoded protein is CASSLPLQKYYYGYTF.

In this sample, this clone turned up once. This rearrangement joins TRBV5-1 to TRBJ2-3; 9 nucleotides align to TRBD2. Unmatched junction bases numbered 7, after V lost 1 base and J lost 7 bases. The CDR3 extends over 15 amino acids. The germline gives CDR1 SGHRS, CDR2 YFSETQ. The CDR3 sequence: CASSLRAGGANTQYF. CDR3 nucleotides: TGCGCCAGCAGCTTGCGGGCGGGGGGGGCAAATACGCAGTATTTT.

The chain has TRBV4-3 and TRBJ1-1, with D unresolved. Germline values: CDR1 LGHNA, CDR2 YSLEER. V was cut by 1 base and J by 5 bases, with 11 bases left in between. The CDR3 has 14 residues. The CDR3 bases are TGCGCCAGCAGCCAAGCGGGTTCCCAGACTGAAGCTTTCTTT. This translates into CASSQAGSQTEAFF.

This sequence joins TRBV15 and TRBJ2-2; 8 bases map to TRBD2. The CDR3 sequence is 17 residues long. Germline values: CDR1 LNHNV, CDR2 YYDKDF (reference sequence). The ends lost 0 bases at V and 4 bases at J; junction bases unmatched: 7. This chain's CDR3 is CATSRDLVAGGTGELFF. CDR3 bases: TGTGCCACCAGCAGAGATCTAGTGGCGGGGGGCACCGGGGAGCTGTTTTTT.

The rearrangement uses TRBV7-9 and TRBJ2-7; the D gene is possibly TRBD2 (5 bases). Germline V gene data show CDR1 as SEHNR and CDR2 as FQNEAQ (reference sequence). The CDR3 has 13 residues. Trimming took 3 bases from V and 3 from J, leaving 9 bases between them. The CDR3 DNA sequence: TGTGCCAGCAGCTTTGAGCGGTACTACGAGCAGTACTTC. Residues: CASSFERYYEQYF.

The chain combines TRBV5-6 with TRBJ2-7; D is unclear. Trimming took off 5 bases at V and 5 bases at J, with 8 bases between the two ends. CDR1 is SGHDT and CDR2 is YYEEEE in the germline V gene. CDR3 size: 11 residues. Written as DNA, the CDR3 is TGTGCCAGCAGATTTCTCGACGAGCAGTACTTC. Amino acids: CASRFLDEQYF.

J is TRBJ1-2 and V is TRBV19; a weak D match, TRBD1 (5 bases). The CDR3 runs to 13 residues. Looked up from germline, CDR1 is LNHDA and CDR2 is SQIVND (reference sequence). V lost 3 bases and J 7 bases, leaving 12 bases between the germline ends. CDR3 loop: CASSMARESGYTF. The DNA for the CDR3 is TGTGCCAGTAGTATGGCCAGGGAATCTGGCTACACCTTC.

The chain is built from TRBV5-6 and TRBJ2-5, with unresolved D. Trimming pared 0 bases from V and 5 bases from J, leaving 14 bases between. This CDR3 has 15 amino acids. Germline values: CDR1 SGHDT, CDR2 YYEEEE. The CDR3, as DNA: TGTGCCAGCAGCTTGGTTAGGCAGCTAGGTGAGACCCAGTACTTC. Translation gives CASSLVRQLGETQYF.

This chain links TRBV9 with TRBJ1-4; possibly TRBD1 for D (5 bases). Trimming removed 0 bases from V and 8 bases from J, with 17 bases in between. From germline, CDR1 is SGDLS and CDR2 YYNGEE. This CDR3 spans 16 amino acids. CDR3 DNA: TGTGCCAGCAGCGTAGCACCGGGCCTTAAGGGGGAAAAACTGTTTTTT. As protein: CASSVAPGLKGEKLFF.

The CDR3 nucleotides are TGTGCCAGCAGTGCAGGGGTTACTGAAGCTTTCTTT. Translation gives CASSAGVTEAFF. The chain couples TRBV28 to TRBJ1-1; D might be TRBD1 (6 bases). The V end lost 5 bases, the J end lost 5 bases, and 9 bases lay between the germline ends. CDR1 and CDR2 from the germline V gene are MDHEN and SYDVKM. The CDR3 has 12 amino acids. The full variable domain, rest sourced from reference TRBV28 and TRBJ1-1, is DVKVTQSSRYLVKRTGEKVFLECVQDMDHENMFWYRQDPGLGLRLIYFSYDVKMKEKGDIPEGYSVSREKKERFSLILESASTNQTSMYLCASSAGVTEAFFGQGTRLTVV.

The chain uses TRBV19 and TRBJ2-7; 8 bases line up with TRBD2. Trimming removed 3 bases from V and 0 bases from J; junction bases left unmatched: 4. The CDR3 extends over 15 amino acids. Looked up from germline, CDR1 is LNHDA and CDR2 is SQIVND (reference sequence). In DNA form, the CDR3 reads TGTGCCAGTAGTATTCTAGCGGGCAACTCCTACGAGCAGTACTTC. It is translated as CASSILAGNSYEQYF.

This clone was counted a single time. V is TRBV4-3 and J is TRBJ1-1, with TRBD1 matching 7 bases. Trimming took 4 bases from V and 4 from J; bases not matched to a gene: 3. CDR1 and CDR2 from the germline V gene are LGHNA and YSLEER. CDR3 length equals 13 residues. As DNA, the CDR3 is TGCGCCAGCAGCCTTGCAGGGGGCACTGAAGCTTTCTTT. This encodes CASSLAGGTEAFF.

The chain has TRBV20-1 and TRBJ1-2; D is ambiguous. In germline, CDR1 is DFQATT, CDR2 SNEGSKA (reference sequence). This CDR3 region has 11 residues. V lost 0 bases, J lost 10 bases, and 9 bases lay in between. CDR3 region: CSARDYRDYTF. DNA of the CDR3: TGCAGTGCTAGAGATTACAGAGACTACACCTTC.

The V call is TRBV4-3, the J call TRBJ2-1, with D perhaps TRBD1 (6 bases). Germline V gene sequence: CDR1 LGHNA, CDR2 YSLEER. The germline V and J ends were trimmed by 0 bases and 2 bases, with 11 bases remaining between them. The CDR3 consists of 16 residues. The CDR3 reads CASSQEVGAPYNEQFF. CDR3 nucleotide sequence: TGCGCCAGCAGCCAAGAAGTGGGGGCCCCCTACAATGAGCAGTTCTTC.

The chain recombines TRBV7-9 with TRBJ1-1; 11 bases map to TRBD1. Trimming removed 4 bases from V and 7 bases from J; junction bases left unmatched: 2. The CDR3 runs to 13 residues. Germline V gene sequence: CDR1 SEHNR, CDR2 FQNEAQ (reference sequence). The CDR3 DNA sequence: TGTGCCAGCAGCTCGGGACAGGGGGATGAAGCTTTCTTT. Protein sequence: CASSSGQGDEAFF.

The chain recombines TRBV28 with TRBJ1-2; TRBD1 matches 9 bases. CDR1 and CDR2 from the germline V gene are MDHEN and SYDVKM. Trimming at V came to 1 base and at J to 4 bases, leaving 19 bases not matched to a gene. The CDR3 consists of 20 residues. The CDR3 region is CASSLSSVAGQGDPGYGYTF. Written as DNA, the CDR3 is TGTGCCAGCAGTTTATCGTCGGTTGCGGGACAGGGAGACCCTGGCTATGGCTACACCTTC.

This chain joins TRBV6-1 and TRBJ2-5; D unresolved. CDR3 size: 13 residues. Trimming stripped 10 bases from V and 2 bases from J, with 14 bases between. The germline gives CDR1 MNHNS, CDR2 SASEGT. The CDR3 spells CATEPWWQETQYF. In DNA, the CDR3 is TGTGCCACCGAGCCGTGGTGGCAAGAGACCCAGTACTTC.

A single count supports this clone. This chain uses TRBV9 with TRBJ2-3; TRBD2 matches 9 bases. This CDR3 has 16 residues. CDR1 and CDR2 (germline): SGDLS, YYNGEE. V lost 0 bases to trimming and J lost 6 bases; unmatched junction nucleotides: 8. CDR3 DNA: TGTGCCAGCAGCGTAGGATTTAGCGGGAGCGTGGATACGCAGTATTTT. Protein: CASSVGFSGSVDTQYF.

The chain couples TRBV29-1 to TRBJ2-3, with D possibly being TRBD2 (5 bases). CDR3 length: 15 amino acids. Trimming stripped 2 bases from V and 0 bases from J, with 12 bases between. The germline V gene encodes CDR1 SQVTM and CDR2 ANQGSEA. The CDR3 sequence: CSVERSATSTDTQYF. In DNA, the CDR3 is TGCAGCGTTGAACGTAGCGCCACTAGCACAGATACGCAGTATTTT.

The chain uses TRBV6-5 and TRBJ2-5, with D possibly matching TRBD2 (5 bases). The CDR3 has 13 amino acids. The V gene's germline CDR1 is MNHEY and CDR2 SVGAGI. V was cut by 3 bases and J by 5 bases, with 10 bases left in between. DNA for the CDR3: TGTGCCAGCAGTTATGGATCGGGGGAGACCCAGTACTTC. As protein: CASSYGSGETQYF.